This entry lists 20 T cell receptor beta chains sequenced from one sample in a study of cytomegalovirus exposure and HLA in healthy donors. The study ran its PCR with 60 Vbeta and 13 Jbeta primers. The method was immunoSEQ multiplex PCR; TCRdb's version includes in-frame clones alone and lacks a portion of them. The sample has about 73,000 clones, over 70% seen once; the top ten hold roughly 12%. Specimen: PBMCs. Receptors originate from a man in his sixties or seventies in good health and CMV-seronegative.

The chain carries TRBV19 and TRBJ1-1; D unclear. Germline loops: CDR1 LNHDA, CDR2 SQIVND (reference sequence). Deletions cut 5 bases from V and 4 bases from J, with 17 bases between. The CDR3 spans 15 residues. CDR3: CASSLDPLAGTEAFF. For the CDR3, the DNA is TGTGCCAGTAGTCTTGACCCTTTGGCGGGCACTGAAGCTTTCTTT.

V and J are TRBV6-1 and TRBJ2-5; possibly TRBD2 for D (6 bases). The J call is uncertain, as TRBJ2-7 better fits the DNA end. The CDR3 runs to 13 residues. Germline CDR1 is MNHNS and CDR2 is SASEGT. CDR3: CASSLATLNEQYF. In DNA, the CDR3 is TGTGCCAGCAGCCTAGCGACCCTAAACGAGCAGTACTTC.

This rearrangement joins TRBV15 to TRBJ2-3; maybe TRBD2 (6 bases). The germline V gene encodes CDR1 LNHNV and CDR2 YYDKDF (reference sequence). V was shortened by 1 base and J by 0 bases, with 14 bases between the two germline ends. CDR3 length: 17 residues. CDR3 in DNA: TGTGCCACCAGCAGAGGGGAGGCGGGCTCTAGCACAGATACGCAGTATTTT. It yields the protein CATSRGEAGSSTDTQYF.

The rearrangement joins TRBV7-2 to TRBJ1-3; TRBD1 might be the D (5 bases). Between the trimmed V and J ends, which lost 5 bases and 3 bases, there was a span of 11 bases. Germline V gene lookup returns CDR1 SGHTA and CDR2 FQGNSA. The CDR3 sequence is 14 residues long. DNA for the CDR3: TGTGCCAGCAGCCGGGGGGTATTTGGAAACACCATATATTTT. It encodes CASSRGVFGNTIYF.

This clone has only one observation. V and J are TRBV19 and TRBJ1-1, with 7 bases that match TRBD1. V shed 3 bases, J shed 3 bases, and the junction held 7 bases outside the gene matches. This CDR3 comprises 15 residues. Germline assignment: CDR1 LNHDA and CDR2 SQIVND (reference sequence). The CDR3 coding sequence is TGTGCCAGTAGTATGGGGCCAGGGGGACACACTGAAGCTTTCTTT. Translating gives CASSMGPGGHTEAFF. The variable domain in full, completed from reference TRBV19 and TRBJ1-1, reads DGGITQSPKYLFRKEGQNVTLSCEQNLNHDAMYWYRQDPGQGLRLIYYSQIVNDFQKGDIAEGYSVSREKKESFPLTVTSAQKNPTAFYLCASSMGPGGHTEAFFGQGTRLTVV.

The CDR3 reads CASSPDDRVLYEQYF. As DNA, the CDR3 is TGTGCCAGCTCACCCGATGACAGGGTCTTATACGAGCAGTACTTC. This sequence joins TRBV18 and TRBJ2-7; 7 bases agree with TRBD1. V trimming: 3 bases; J trimming: 4 bases; junction bases outside the gene matches: 9. This CDR3 contains 15 residues. Germline values: CDR1 KGHSH, CDR2 LQKENI.

The chain links TRBV6-6 to TRBJ1-5; D is unresolved. Germline CDR1 MNHNY, CDR2 SVGAGI (reference sequence). The V and J ends lost 0 bases and 4 bases respectively, with 10 bases between them. The CDR3 spans 15 residues. The CDR3 protein is CASSYSMRVNQPQHF. The DNA for the CDR3 is TGTGCCAGCAGTTACTCGATGCGAGTTAATCAGCCCCAGCATTTT.

This clone was observed once. The rearrangement uses TRBV7-2 and TRBJ2-1, with TRBD2 identical over 15 bases. CDR3 length equals 18 residues. The germline V gene has CDR1 SGHTA and CDR2 FQGNSA. V trimming: 5 bases; J trimming: 7 bases; junction bases outside the gene matches: 12. The CDR3 loop is CASSPRTSGGAGRNEQFF. The CDR3 DNA follows: TGTGCCAGCAGCCCAAGGACTAGCGGGGGGGCCGGTAGAAATGAGCAGTTCTTC.

The V and J genes are TRBV5-6 and TRBJ2-5, with TRBD1 matching over 7 bases. The DNA end is a closer match to TRBJ2-7, so the J assignment may be wrong. Germline V gene sequence: CDR1 SGHDT, CDR2 YYEEEE. There are 14 residues in the CDR3. CDR3 sequence (DNA): TGTGCCAGCAGCACCGGGACAGTTTTATACGAGCAGTACTTC. It yields the protein CASSTGTVLYEQYF.

This chain links TRBV7-9 with TRBJ2-5; TRBD2 matches 7 bases. J was trimmed by 4 bases and V by 3 bases; bases with no gene match: 2. The CDR3 has 13 residues. CDR1 SEHNR and CDR2 FQNEAQ come from the germline V gene (reference sequence). Here the CDR3 reads CASSFREGETQYF. The CDR3 DNA reads as TGTGCCAGCAGCTTCAGGGAGGGAGAGACCCAGTACTTC.

The chain is built from TRBV5-8 and TRBJ2-3; maybe TRBD1 (6 bases). Germline V gene data show CDR1 as SGHTS and CDR2 as YDEGEE. V dropped 5 bases and J dropped 0 bases, with 10 bases sitting between them. The CDR3 is made up of 14 amino acids. This chain's CDR3 is CASSVGASTDTQYF. The CDR3 nucleotides are TGTGCCAGCAGTGTGGGGGCCAGCACAGATACGCAGTATTTT.

The rearrangement links TRBV7-6 to TRBJ2-1; 8 nucleotides line up with TRBD2. Unmatched junction bases numbered 9, after V lost 2 bases and J lost 6 bases. Germline CDR1 and CDR2: SGHVS and FNYEAQ. The CDR3 spans 16 residues. The chain's CDR3 is CASSLRASGPGNEQFF. The CDR3 nucleotides read TGTGCCAGCAGCTTAAGGGCTAGCGGGCCCGGCAATGAGCAGTTCTTC.

The rearrangement uses TRBV7-6 and TRBJ2-1, with D possibly matching TRBD2 (5 bases). Between the trimmed V and J ends, which lost 3 bases and 5 bases, there was a span of 14 bases. Germline CDR1 is SGHVS and CDR2 is FNYEAQ. The CDR3 consists of 15 residues. The CDR3 protein is CASSLIVGEDNEQFF. Here the CDR3 DNA reads TGTGCCAGCAGCTTGATCGTGGGAGAGGACAATGAGCAGTTCTTC.

The rearrangement uses TRBV6-5 and TRBJ2-7; possibly TRBD1 for D (6 bases). The CDR3 spans 15 residues. CDR1 and CDR2 from the germline V gene are MNHEY and SVGAGI. V lost 2 bases and J 1 base, leaving 12 bases between the germline ends. The CDR3 loop is CASSYGHTGSYEQYF. In DNA, the CDR3 is TGTGCCAGCAGTTACGGCCATACAGGGTCCTACGAGCAGTACTTC.

This sequence joins TRBV4-1 and TRBJ2-2, with 9 bases aligning to TRBD1. Germline V gene sequence: CDR1 MGHRA, CDR2 YSYEKL. With 2 bases clipped from V and 2 bases from J, the junction kept 12 bases outside the gene matches. The CDR3 runs 19 residues. This CDR3 is CASSQRSTGGSINTGELFF. The CDR3 bases are TGCGCCAGCAGCCAACGATCGACAGGGGGGTCGATAAACACCGGGGAGCTGTTTTTT.

The gene calls are TRBV7-2 and TRBJ2-5; D may be TRBD1 (6 bases). Germline CDR1 SGHTA, CDR2 FQGNSA. V dropped 1 base and J dropped 5 bases, with 11 bases sitting between them. The CDR3 extends over 14 amino acids. CDR3 residues: CASSLGGRGETQYF. Written as DNA, the CDR3 is TGTGCCAGCAGCTTAGGGGGGCGTGGGGAGACCCAGTACTTC.

This chain joins TRBV18 and TRBJ2-5, with 10 bases fitting TRBD1. From germline, CDR1 is KGHSH and CDR2 LQKENI. V trimming: 3 bases; J trimming: 3 bases; junction bases outside the gene matches: 1. The CDR3 length is 14 residues. The CDR3 protein is CASSPTGGKETQYF. The CDR3 nucleotides read TGTGCCAGCTCACCGACAGGGGGCAAAGAGACCCAGTACTTC.

J is TRBJ1-1 and V is TRBV9; no clear D. V was pared by 3 bases and J by 11 bases, with 17 bases between. The CDR3 totals 13 residues. Germline loops: CDR1 SGDLS, CDR2 YYNGEE. This CDR3 is CASSASRGSTAFF. CDR3 in DNA: TGTGCCAGCAGCGCCTCGCGCGGGAGCACGGCTTTCTTT. Full variable domain (rest looked up from reference TRBV9 and TRBJ1-1): DSGVTQTPKHLITATGQRVTLRCSPRSGDLSVYWYQQSLDQGLQFLIQYYNGEERAKGNILERFSAQQFPDLHSELNLSSLELGDSALYFCASSASRGSTAFFGQGTRLTVV.

The chain carries TRBV11-3 and TRBJ2-1; D call uncertain. CDR3 length: 13 amino acids. Between the trimmed V and J ends, which lost 0 bases and 10 bases, there was a span of 10 bases. Germline values: CDR1 SGHNT, CDR2 YENEEA. The CDR3 spells CASSLDQSTEQFF. CDR3 in DNA: TGTGCCAGCAGCTTAGATCAGTCAACAGAGCAGTTCTTC. Supplemented by reference TRBV11-3 and TRBJ2-1, the full variable domain reads EAGVVQSPRYKIIEKKQPVAFWCNPISGHNTLYWYLQNLGQGPELLIRYENEEAVDDSQLPKDRFSAERLKGVDSTLKIQPAELGDSAVYLCASSLDQSTEQFFGPGTRLTVL.

Regarding this clone: The same CDR3 arises from other DNA sequences in this sample as well. The V and J genes are TRBV11-3 and TRBJ2-2, with 7 nucleotides matching TRBD2. This CDR3 contains 13 residues. Looked up from germline, CDR1 is SGHNT and CDR2 is YENEEA. The trim removed 3 bases at V and 8 bases at J, leaving 3 bases unmatched. The CDR3 DNA follows: TGTGCCAGCAGCTTGGGAGGGCCAGGGGAGCTGTTTTTT. It codes for CASSLGGPGELFF.